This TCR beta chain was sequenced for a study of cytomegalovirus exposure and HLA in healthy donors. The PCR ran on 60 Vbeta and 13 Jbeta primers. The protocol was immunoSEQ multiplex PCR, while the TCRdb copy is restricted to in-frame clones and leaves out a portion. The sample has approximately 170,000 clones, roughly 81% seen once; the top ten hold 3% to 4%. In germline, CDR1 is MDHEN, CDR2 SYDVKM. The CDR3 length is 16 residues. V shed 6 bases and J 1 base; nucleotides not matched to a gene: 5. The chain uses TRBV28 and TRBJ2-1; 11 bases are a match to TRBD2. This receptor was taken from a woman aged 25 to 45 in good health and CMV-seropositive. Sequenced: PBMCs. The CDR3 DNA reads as TGTGCCAGCAGCACCAGACTAGCGGGGTCCTACAATGAGCAGTTCTTC. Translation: CASSTRLAGSYNEQFF. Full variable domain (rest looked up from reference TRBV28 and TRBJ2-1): DVKVTQSSRYLVKRTGEKVFLECVQDMDHENMFWYRQDPGLGLRLIYFSYDVKMKEKGDIPEGYSVSREKKERFSLILESASTNQTSMYLCASSTRLAGSYNEQFFGPGTRLTVL.